A selection of T cell receptor beta chains follows, all from one sample in a study of PD-1 blockade in classical Hodgkin lymphoma. Data came from immunoSEQ multiplex PCR; TCRdb stores just in-frame clones and leaves some out. The sample lists 30,000 to 35,000 clones, approximately 85% occurring once. The material was peripheral blood mononuclear cells (PBMCs), obtained at baseline. These receptor sequences come from a human donor with classical Hodgkin lymphoma. Each CDR3 is given with its conserved first and last residue. Fields, in order: J gene, V gene, CDR3 protein.

J gene: TRBJ1-4; V gene: TRBV28; CDR3 protein: CASAEGGVANEKLFF
J gene: TRBJ2-7; V gene: TRBV5-6; CDR3 protein: CASSLYTGSQYF
J gene: TRBJ2-3; V gene: TRBV7-2; CDR3 protein: CASSLASSGNTDTQYF
J gene: TRBJ2-3; V gene: TRBV9; CDR3 protein: CASSGQEGSTDTQYF
J gene: TRBJ1-5; V gene: TRBV11-2; CDR3 protein: CASSLGARGAGQPQHF
J gene: TRBJ1-2; V gene: TRBV7-8; CDR3 protein: CASSLVGIGSYGYTF
J gene: TRBJ1-1; V gene: TRBV11-1; CDR3 protein: CASSPGGIGQASDEAFF
J gene: TRBJ1-3; V gene: TRBV7-2; CDR3 protein: CASSLDRTNSGNTIYF
J gene: TRBJ2-6; V gene: TRBV7-2; CDR3 protein: CASSPPDGSGANVLTF
J gene: TRBJ2-1; V gene: TRBV11-3; CDR3 protein: CASSLTSYNEQFF
J gene: TRBJ1-1; V gene: TRBV11-3; CDR3 protein: CASSSGAGAEAFF
J gene: TRBJ1-5; V gene: TRBV27; CDR3 protein: CASTPRPLRDSNQPQHF
J gene: TRBJ2-1; V gene: TRBV7-8; CDR3 protein: CASRPGEPYNEQFF
J gene: TRBJ1-4; V gene: TRBV4-3; CDR3 protein: CASSQEGGENVRGTNEKLFF
J gene: TRBJ2-1; V gene: TRBV6-5; CDR3 protein: CASSRLDRVFDEQFF
J gene: TRBJ2-7; V gene: TRBV19; CDR3 protein: CASSIGDRADEQYF
J gene: TRBJ2-7; V gene: TRBV6-1; CDR3 protein: CASSEVAGYGDEQYF
J gene: TRBJ1-5; V gene: TRBV25-1; CDR3 protein: CASTPREAYQPQHF
J gene: TRBJ2-1; V gene: TRBV9; CDR3 protein: CASSSRRGTGYNEQFF
J gene: TRBJ1-1; V gene: TRBV7-9; CDR3 protein: CASSARQGWSTEAFF
J gene: TRBJ2-7; V gene: TRBV6-6; CDR3 protein: CASSLAGAPYEQYF
J gene: TRBJ1-2; V gene: TRBV25-1; CDR3 protein: CASSRAGTINYGYTF